This TCR beta chain was retrieved from a study of long-term antiretroviral therapy in people with HIV. Points from the study as a whole: Against controls, HIV repertoires showed narrower ranges of CDR3 length. No data on ART adherence, viral resistance or therapy changes.

Every sample had about 0.85-10 million cryopreserved PBMC in it before DNA extraction. Version v3.0 of the immunoSEQ assay was performed at survey level. What sequencing targeted per sample was about 35,000-55,000 T-cell genomes. TCRdb's table, derived via immunoSEQ multiplex PCR, lists solely in-frame clones and lacks some. The sample records approximately 25,000 clones, 80% to 90% being singletons. The V and J ends lost 1 base and 0 bases respectively, with 18 bases between them. The CDR3 totals 18 residues. Germline CDR1 is SGHAT and CDR2 is FQNNGV. As to this clone: The target antigen is unknown.

The gene calls are TRBV11-2 and TRBJ1-2, with D perhaps TRBD1 (5 bases). This clonotype was sampled from a man in his fifties with HIV. Sequences were derived from unsorted PBMCs, sampled 3 years after starting antiretroviral therapy. CDR3: CASSLVVGRVRTNYGYTF. In DNA form, the CDR3 reads TGTGCCAGCAGCTTAGTGGTAGGCAGGGTCCGAACTAACTATGGCTACACCTTC.